This note documents a single TCR beta chain sequence. TCRdb re-called the 5' RACE reads through MiXCR, storing one row per CDR3 protein. The repertoire has 300,000 to 350,000 distinct CDR3 sequences, roughly 4.3% of them found once; the top ten carry roughly 19%. The germline gives CDR1 LGHNA, CDR2 YNFKEQ. V was clipped by 1 base and J by 1 base; unmatched bases: 5. The CDR3 is 16 amino acids. This specimen comes from a study of T cells after yellow fever vaccination. Sequences were derived from PBMCs, sampled 15 days after the yellow fever booster vaccination. This clonotype originated in a man younger than 35 who received the YFV17D yellow fever vaccine. This chain joins TRBV4-2 and TRBJ1-1; TRBD1 matches 8 bases. The DNA of the CDR3 is TGTGCCAGCAGCCAAGGTGGACAGGGTGGGAACACTGAAGCTTTCTTT. Its protein is CASSQGGQGGNTEAFF.